A selection of T cell receptor beta chains follows, all from one sample in a study of T cells in tuberculosis. Assay: immunoSEQ multiplex PCR; the TCRdb copy retains only in-frame clones and omits some. The sample lists tens of thousands of clones, approximately 92% occurring once. The source material was PBMCs. Receptors were obtained from a donor aged 5-35 years with latent tuberculosis or without tuberculosis infection. Both conserved end residues are part of each CDR3. A D gene is named only where the DNA matches it firmly. A row's size may be missing; if present it is once, few, many or a size class.

>TRBV15|TRBD1|-|TRBJ1-2
CATSTTQGLRYGYTF
TGTGCCACCAGCACCACACAGGGGCTCCGATATGGCTACACCTTC
>TRBV6-6|-|-|TRBJ1-1
CASKGGVNTEAFF
TGTGCCAGCAAGGGGGGGGTGAACACTGAAGCTTTCTTT
>TRBV11-3|-|-|TRBJ2-5
CASSYPGEQETQYF
TGTGCCAGCAGCTACCCGGGAGAACAAGAGACCCAGTACTTC
>TRBV29-1|-|-|TRBJ2-2
CSVVGGTGRAGELFF
TGCAGCGTTGTCGGGGGGACAGGCCGCGCCGGGGAGCTGTTTTTT
>TRBV15|-|-|TRBJ1-1
CATSNGDMNTEAFF
TGTGCCACCAGCAATGGGGACATGAACACTGAAGCTTTCTTT
>TRBV29-1|TRBD2|-|TRBJ2-5
CSVGSAGGETQYF
TGCAGCGTTGGGTCAGCGGGGGGGGAGACCCAGTACTTC
>TRBV30|-|-|TRBJ1-1
CAWSPLITEAFF
TGTGCCTGGAGTCCCCTAATAACTGAAGCTTTCTTT
>TRBV7-6|TRBD2|-|TRBJ2-1
CASSRGGNEQFF
TGTGCCAGCAGCCGGGGGGGAAATGAGCAGTTCTTC
>TRBV2|TRBD2|few|TRBJ2-1
CASTSGGGRYNEQFF
TGTGCCAGCACTAGCGGGGGGGGTCGCTACAATGAGCAGTTCTTC
>TRBV30|-|-|TRBJ1-2
CAWSPNRVSYGYTF
TGTGCCTGGAGTCCAAACAGGGTCTCCTATGGCTACACCTTC
>TRBV6-1|-|once|TRBJ2-5
CASSGDWGSQETQYF
TGTGCCAGCAGCGGGGACTGGGGATCACAAGAGACCCAGTACTTC
>TRBV14|TRBD1|-|TRBJ1-1
CASSRRQGAPEAFF
TGTGCCAGCAGCCGCCGACAGGGAGCCCCTGAAGCTTTCTTT
>TRBV27|-|-|TRBJ1-1
CASSLGGKNTEAFF
TGTGCCAGCAGTTTGGGGGGGAAGAACACTGAAGCTTTCTTT
>TRBV9|TRBD2|-|TRBJ2-3
CASSPGGGGTDTQYF
TGTGCCAGCAGTCCCGGGGGAGGGGGCACAGATACGCAGTATTTT
>TRBV27|-|-|TRBJ1-4
CASSFIDPGASANEKLFF
TGTGCCAGCAGTTTTATCGACCCAGGGGCATCGGCTAATGAAAAACTGTTTTTT
>TRBV10-3|TRBD1|-|TRBJ1-2
CAIRTDRAEYGYTF
TGTGCCATCAGGACGGACAGGGCGGAATATGGCTACACCTTC
>TRBV30|-|-|TRBJ1-1
CAWSYDRYNTEAFF
TGTGCCTGGAGTTACGACAGATATAACACTGAAGCTTTCTTT
>TRBV5-4|-|-|TRBJ2-2
CASSFLGPGELFF
TGTGCCAGCAGCTTTTTGGGGCCCGGGGAGCTGTTTTTT
>TRBV11-2|TRBD2|-|TRBJ2-5
CASSTIYGGIKETQYF
TGTGCCAGCAGCACTATTTACGGGGGGATAAAAGAGACCCAGTACTTC
>TRBV27|-|-|TRBJ1-1
CASSQRGGTEAFF
TGTGCCAGCAGTCAACGGGGGGGCACTGAAGCTTTCTTT
>TRBV4-3|TRBD2|few|TRBJ2-2
CASSRGGEGELFF
TGCGCCAGCAGCCGGGGAGGGGAAGGGGAGCTGTTTTTT
>TRBV30|TRBD1|few|TRBJ2-7
CAWRDRGHSVQYF
TGTGCCTGGAGGGACAGGGGGCATAGTGTGCAGTACTTC
>TRBV25-1|TRBD1|-|TRBJ2-1
CASSGDRGFSYNEQFF
TGTGCCAGCAGTGGAGACAGGGGGTTTTCCTACAATGAGCAGTTCTTC
>TRBV28|-|few|TRBJ1-6
CASSGGGSYNSPLHF
TGTGCCAGCAGTGGGGGGGGCTCCTATAATTCACCCCTCCACTTT
>TRBV5-4|-|-|TRBJ2-3
CASSYSITGDTQYF
TGTGCCAGTAGCTATTCCATAACAGGAGATACGCAGTATTTT
>TRBV27|-|-|TRBJ1-2
CASSLTTGLYGYTF
TGTGCCAGCAGTCTCACCACAGGGCTCTATGGCTACACCTTC
>TRBV4-1|-|-|TRBJ1-5
CASSQWQYINQPQHF
TGCGCCAGCAGCCAATGGCAGTATATCAATCAGCCCCAGCATTTT
>TRBV7-2|-|-|TRBJ1-1
CASSLGLRRDEAFF
TGTGCCAGCAGCTTAGGTCTACGCAGGGATGAAGCTTTCTTT
>TRBV28|TRBD1|-|TRBJ1-2
CASSLQQGAKGYTF
TGTGCCAGCAGTTTACAACAGGGGGCAAAGGGCTACACCTTC
>TRBV6-1|-|-|TRBJ1-5
CASSDPRGTGPQHF
TGTGCCAGCAGTGACCCCAGGGGAACTGGGCCCCAGCATTTT
>TRBV4-2|TRBD2|-|TRBJ2-7
CASSQDRGVPGEQYF
TGTGCCAGCAGCCAAGATCGGGGGGTTCCCGGCGAGCAGTACTTC
>TRBV6-1|-|-|TRBJ2-3
CASSESPDSSGDTQYF
TGTGCCAGCAGTGAATCCCCAGACAGCTCAGGGGATACGCAGTATTTT
>TRBV2|TRBD1|few|TRBJ1-5
CASSDRDRVQPQHF
TGTGCCAGCAGTGATAGGGACAGGGTACAGCCCCAGCATTTT
>TRBV2|-|few|TRBJ1-2
CASSELQSGYTF
TGTGCCAGCAGTGAGTTACAATCTGGCTACACCTTC
>TRBV9|TRBD1|-|TRBJ1-3
CASSTWTGKNTIYF
TGTGCCAGCAGCACCTGGACAGGGAAAAACACCATATATTTT
>TRBV7-2|-|once|TRBJ2-1
CASSLIGDEQFF
TGTGCCAGCAGCTTGATCGGGGATGAGCAGTTCTTC
>TRBV9|TRBD1|-|TRBJ1-2
CASSASSGGPGYTF
TGTGCCAGCAGCGCATCCTCAGGGGGGCCCGGCTACACCTTC
>TRBV4-1|-|-|TRBJ1-6
CASSPWGQGKPLHF
TGCGCCAGCAGCCCCTGGGGTCAGGGTAAACCCCTCCACTTT
>TRBV10-3|TRBD1|-|TRBJ1-3
CAIREGQENTIYF
TGTGCCATCAGGGAGGGACAGGAAAACACCATATATTTT
>TRBV2|-|-|TRBJ1-1
CASSEALNIWRALVNTEAFF
TGTGCCAGCAGTGAAGCGCTTAATATCTGGAGGGCTCTAGTGAACACTGAAGCTTTCTTT
>TRBV11-2|TRBD2|-|TRBJ2-3
CASSYGGTTHSADTQYF
TGTGCCAGCAGCTACGGCGGGACTACCCACTCCGCAGATACGCAGTATTTT
>TRBV9|TRBD1|-|TRBJ1-3
CASSGSQGVGNTIYF
TGTGCCAGCAGCGGGTCACAGGGGGTTGGAAACACCATATATTTT
>TRBV18|-|-|TRBJ2-5
CASSPPGDQETQYF
TGTGCCAGCTCACCACCTGGAGACCAAGAGACCCAGTACTTC
>TRBV9|-|-|TRBJ1-2
CASSVGAPGGRDGYTF
TGTGCCAGCAGCGTAGGGGCGCCAGGAGGCAGAGATGGCTACACCTTC
>TRBV27|TRBD1|-|TRBJ2-7
CASSTLTRDRGYEQYF
TGTGCCAGCAGTACCCTAACCCGGGACAGGGGATACGAGCAGTACTTC
>TRBV28|TRBD1|-|TRBJ1-1
CASRSGQPNTEAFF
TGTGCCAGCAGATCGGGACAGCCGAACACTGAAGCTTTCTTT
>TRBV27|-|-|TRBJ2-5
CASSSPGVPKETQYF
TGTGCCAGCAGTTCCCCCGGGGTCCCTAAAGAGACCCAGTACTTC
>TRBV27|TRBD1|-|TRBJ1-6
CASSLMGQANSPLHF
TGTGCCAGCAGTTTAATGGGACAGGCGAATTCACCCCTCCACTTT
>TRBV4-1|-|-|TRBJ1-5
CASSQDPGGQPQHF
TGCGCCAGCAGCCAAGATCCGGGGGGTCAGCCCCAGCATTTT
>TRBV25-1|TRBD2|-|TRBJ2-5
CASSSGGLAGGPEETQYF
TGTGCCAGCAGTTCTGGGGGACTAGCGGGGGGCCCGGAAGAGACCCAGTACTTC
>TRBV2|-|-|TRBJ2-5
CATRAEAGYEETQYF
TGTGCCACTAGGGCGGAGGCTGGATATGAAGAGACCCAGTACTTC